The rows below give T cell receptor beta chains drawn from one sample of a study of cytomegalovirus exposure and HLA in healthy donors. TCRdb's copy holds only in-frame clones and misses some; the assay was immunoSEQ multiplex PCR. The top ten hold about 9.5% of the sample, which has about 160,000 clones, 80% seen once. Sequencing input: PBMCs. These receptors were collected from a man aged 18 to 29 in good health and CMV-seropositive. Each CDR3 is given without its conserved first and last residue. Size values are once, few and many counts, or a class for expanded clones, and some rows have none.

J,size,V,length,CDR3
TRBJ1-1,few,TRBV6-6,10,ASTGVNTEAF
TRBJ1-2,-,TRBV7-2,11,ASKRQGLIGYT
TRBJ1-1,-,TRBV4-1,14,ASISSENEMNTEAF
TRBJ2-2,few,TRBV7-9,15,ASSHPRRLAGAGELF
TRBJ2-1,-,TRBV5-1,14,ASSSEAGQGNNEQF
TRBJ2-5,once,TRBV19,12,ASSIRLDQETQY
TRBJ2-1,-,TRBV18,14,ASSPPLAGGRGEQF
TRBJ2-3,-,TRBV9,11,ASSETGTDTQY
TRBJ2-7,-,TRBV10-3,14,AISGASGGSSYEQY
TRBJ2-3,-,TRBV7-9,16,ASSGLAGGSTSTDTQY
TRBJ2-5,-,TRBV10-1,14,ASSGEREGSQETQY
TRBJ1-2,-,TRBV27,12,ASSQTGEIYGYT
TRBJ1-6,-,TRBV27,16,ASSLGQGWVSYNSPLH
TRBJ1-1,-,TRBV29-1,10,STHRGNTEAF
TRBJ2-3,-,TRBV6-5,13,ASSYSRYSVDTQY
TRBJ1-6,few,TRBV4-2,13,ASSQGRDNYSPLH
TRBJ2-5,-,TRBV6-5,13,ASSQLAGGPETQY
TRBJ1-1,-,TRBV4-2,15,ASSQEWQGAEGTEAF
TRBJ1-4,-,TRBV19,12,ASSTRRGNEKLF
TRBJ1-1,-,TRBV19,12,ASSLQGGGTEAF
TRBJ1-3,-,TRBV15,14,ATSEIMTGSGNTIY
TRBJ2-1,once,TRBV5-8,10,ASPLQGYEQF
TRBJ2-2,-,TRBV25-1,12,ASSEYTETGELF
TRBJ2-7,-,TRBV15,14,ATSRDHTSGSIEQY
TRBJ2-1,-,TRBV19,14,ASSTLGLAGVNEQF
TRBJ2-1,-,TRBV5-1,15,ASSLNTGPSSYNEQF
TRBJ2-7,-,TRBV11-2,12,ASSPSGRKYEQY
TRBJ1-3,-,TRBV10-2,13,ASSELGASGNTIY
TRBJ1-6,-,TRBV10-3,10,ATQGGNSPLH
TRBJ1-5,-,TRBV6-1,11,ASGQYSNQPQH
TRBJ1-2,-,TRBV9,10,ASSASTGIHT
TRBJ1-3,-,TRBV9,13,ASSPGGSAGNTIY
TRBJ1-6,-,TRBV7-2,12,ASSGRTIHSPLH
TRBJ2-1,-,TRBV4-2,14,ASSQDPSGGDNEQF
TRBJ2-5,-,TRBV7-6,13,ASSPRQRSGETQY
TRBJ2-2,-,TRBV11-2,10,ASSLGPGELF
TRBJ2-5,-,TRBV6-5,8,ASGQETQY
TRBJ1-2,-,TRBV6-1,13,ASKFLRHRNYGYT
TRBJ1-2,few,TRBV4-3,12,ASSAEGRGYGYT
TRBJ1-5,-,TRBV7-9,13,ASSNSMYSNQPQH
TRBJ2-1,few,TRBV7-6,14,ASSPRPGQSYNEQF
TRBJ1-6,-,TRBV10-3,15,AISEGTGGSYNSPLH
TRBJ1-2,-,TRBV2,14,ASSDTDRSSTHGYT
TRBJ2-7,-,TRBV7-8,14,ASSSRGLAGAYEQY
TRBJ2-5,-,TRBV5-8,13,ASSPLRGGGETQY
TRBJ1-3,-,TRBV6-1,12,ASSEVGSRNTIY
TRBJ2-1,once,TRBV19,15,ASSIALLPSSYNEQF
TRBJ2-2,-,TRBV6-4,11,ASSSVGTGELF
TRBJ2-2,-,TRBV5-4,13,ASSVNTLNTGELF
TRBJ2-7,-,TRBV7-9,13,ASSPPASGSYEQY